The next 6 T cell receptor beta chains were all read from a single sample in a study of Ad26.COV2.S vaccination and SARS-CoV-2 variants. TCRdb's copy holds only in-frame clones and misses some; the assay was immunoSEQ multiplex PCR. The data contain over 90,000 clones, roughly 75% of them singletons. The specimen comprised peripheral blood, sampled after recovery from COVID-19. The receptor source for this set is a human donor who had recovered from COVID-19.

The chain combines TRBV29-1 with TRBJ2-3; D remains ambiguous. The germline gives CDR1 SQVTM, CDR2 ANQGSEA. The CDR3 is 15 amino acids. V lost 5 bases to trimming and J lost 2 bases, with 17 bases between them. The CDR3 region has the DNA TGCAGCGTTTGGCGAGGTGACGGTCTCACAGATACGCAGTATTTT. Its translation: CSVWRGDGLTDTQYF.

The genes are TRBV29-1 and TRBJ1-4; D is uncertain. The CDR3 loop spans 12 amino acids. V dropped 5 bases and J dropped 4 bases, with 8 bases sitting between them. Per germline, CDR1 SQVTM and CDR2 ANQGSEA. CDR3 in amino acids: CSVRPNNEKLFF. For the CDR3, the DNA is TGCAGCGTTCGCCCGAATAATGAAAAACTGTTTTTT.

The rearrangement links TRBV5-4 to TRBJ2-2, with TRBD1 as a possible D gene (7 bases). Per germline, CDR1 SGHNT and CDR2 YYREEE (reference sequence). There are 16 residues in the CDR3. The ends were cut back, 4 bases at V and 0 bases at J, with 13 bases in the middle. This chain's CDR3 is CASSPRGAANTGELFF. CDR3 nucleotide sequence: TGTGCCAGCAGCCCCAGGGGGGCCGCGAACACCGGGGAGCTGTTTTTT.

V usage is TRBV19 and J usage is TRBJ1-4; 10 nucleotides match TRBD1. This CDR3 has 15 residues. V was pared by 9 bases and J by 3 bases, with 7 bases of the junction left unmatched. Germline CDR1 and CDR2: LNHDA and SQIVND (reference sequence). CDR3 sequence reads: CASKDRGQANEKLFF. The CDR3 bases are TGTGCCAGCAAAGACAGGGGGCAGGCTAATGAAAAACTGTTTTTT.

The genes are TRBV4-1 and TRBJ1-5; 11 nucleotides match TRBD1. With V trimmed by 6 bases and J by 4 bases, 11 bases remained unmatched. Germline CDR1 reads MGHRA; CDR2 reads YSYEKL. The CDR3 has 17 amino acids. The CDR3 DNA reads TGCGCCAGCAGGCCAAGGACCGGGACAGGGGGTAATCAGCCCCAGCATTTT. Translating it yields CASRPRTGTGGNQPQHF.

The chain combines TRBV6-5 with TRBJ1-1; D unclear. Between the trimmed V and J ends, which lost 6 bases and 0 bases, there was a span of 11 bases. Germline CDR1 and CDR2: MNHEY and SVGAGI. The CDR3 runs to 14 residues. DNA for the CDR3: TGTGCCAGCAGGGTCGTACTGATGAACACTGAAGCTTTCTTT. Translating gives CASRVVLMNTEAFF.